Shown below are 32 T cell receptor beta chains from a single sample sequenced in a study of post-analysis software for immune sequencing data. Study-wide findings and caveats: Comparison of patients with controls showed roughly five TRBV segments more frequent in patients, TRBV5-6, TRBV5-1 and TRBV20-1 among them.

cDNA libraries for TCR beta contained unique molecular identifiers. TCRdb analysed the PCR reads with MiXCR anew, one entry per CDR3 protein. The sample contains roughly 870,000 distinct CDR3 sequences, roughly 50% of which appear only once. These receptors have no identified antigens. Sequencing used blood. Source of these receptors: a girl aged 10 to 17 with multiple sclerosis.

V usage is TRBV4-1 and J usage is TRBJ2-4; D gene unclear. The CDR3 has 15 amino acids. Per germline, CDR1 MGHRA and CDR2 YSYEKL. Trimming took 2 bases from V and 3 from J, leaving 11 bases between them. For the CDR3, the DNA is TGCGCCAGCAGCCAACCCCTGTTCGACAAAAACATTCAGTACTTC. This encodes CASSQPLFDKNIQYF.

The gene calls are TRBV29-1 and TRBJ2-7; 11 bases agree with TRBD2. The germline gives CDR1 SQVTM, CDR2 ANQGSEA. This CDR3 is built from 14 residues. The ends lost 6 bases at V and 2 bases at J; junction bases unmatched: 6. The CDR3 nucleotides read TGCAGCGTCGCGGGACTAGCGGAAACCTACGAGCAGTACTTC. Translation: CSVAGLAETYEQYF.

This chain connects TRBV6-1 to TRBJ2-3, with 10 bases aligning to TRBD1. V was pared by 6 bases and J by 1 base, with 10 bases of the junction left unmatched. Germline CDR1 is MNHNS and CDR2 is SASEGT. The CDR3 covers 17 residues. CDR3 in DNA: TGTGCCAGCAGGCCGGGACAGGGGAGGGGTGGCACAGATACGCAGTATTTT. It codes for CASRPGQGRGGTDTQYF.

The gene calls are TRBV20-1 and TRBJ2-7; 15 nucleotides line up with TRBD2. The CDR3 has 17 amino acids. Germline loops: CDR1 DFQATT, CDR2 SNEGSKA (reference sequence). After removal of 6 bases from V and 7 bases from J, the junction contained 16 bases not matched to a gene. The CDR3 loop is CSARTSGGGRFHNEQYF. CDR3 nucleotides: TGCAGTGCGAGGACTAGCGGGGGGGGTCGCTTCCACAATGAGCAGTACTTC.

This clonotype was seen more than once but under ten times. The rearrangement joins TRBV9 to TRBJ2-1; TRBD1 is a possible D gene (5 bases). With 7 bases removed from V and 0 bases from J, the gap between germline ends came to 11 bases. CDR3 length: 14 amino acids. Germline V lookup: CDR1 SGDLS, CDR2 YYNGEE. The CDR3 spells CASGQGLSYNEQFF. Here the CDR3 DNA reads TGTGCCAGCGGGCAGGGCCTCTCCTACAATGAGCAGTTCTTC. The full variable domain, its missing parts supplied by reference TRBV9 and TRBJ2-1, is DSGVTQTPKHLITATGQRVTLRCSPRSGDLSVYWYQQSLDQGLQFLIQYYNGEERAKGNILERFSAQQFPDLHSELNLSSLELGDSALYFCASGQGLSYNEQFFGPGTRLTVL.

The V and J genes are TRBV20-1 and TRBJ2-5; D might be TRBD2 (5 bases). V lost 6 bases, J lost 3 bases, and 11 bases lay in between. Germline values: CDR1 DFQATT, CDR2 SNEGSKA (reference sequence). The CDR3 is made up of 12 amino acids. The CDR3 DNA sequence: TGCAGTGCCCTACTAGTGGAAGAGACCCAGTACTTC. It yields the protein CSALLVEETQYF.

The table lists this clonotype with a few counts. The chain employs TRBV3-1 and TRBJ2-4; D remains unclear. The CDR3 extends over 14 amino acids. Looked up from germline, CDR1 is LGHDT and CDR2 is YNNKEL (reference sequence). V was shortened by 6 bases and J by 13 bases, with 22 bases between the two germline ends. DNA for the CDR3: TGTGCCAGCAGGCCTCAAGCCCCCTCCGGGCAGCAGTACTTC. Translation: CASRPQAPSGQQYF.

This chain joins TRBV14 and TRBJ1-2; D unresolved. From germline, CDR1 is SGHDN and CDR2 FVKESK. The CDR3 contains 16 residues. V dropped 1 base and J dropped 2 bases, with 14 bases sitting between them. In nucleotides, the CDR3 is TGTGCCAGCAGCCAAGTACAGAGTGACGGGAACTATGGCTACACCTTC. Residues: CASSQVQSDGNYGYTF.

This clonotype was recorded many times. The chain is built from TRBV15 and TRBJ2-6; the D is unclear. CDR3 length: 16 residues. Trimming cost V 3 bases and J 0 bases, with 9 bases left between them. The V gene's germline CDR1 is LNHNV and CDR2 YYDKDF (reference sequence). CDR3 sequence: CATSREDLSGANVLTF. CDR3 in DNA: TGTGCCACCAGCAGGGAAGACCTCTCTGGGGCCAACGTCCTGACTTTC.

This clonotype was picked up a small number of times. The J gene is TRBJ2-5, the V gene TRBV6-1; D could derive from TRBD1 or TRBD2 (5 bases each). The CDR3 runs 14 residues. Germline CDR1 MNHNS, CDR2 SASEGT. V shed 8 bases and J shed 5 bases, with 18 bases lying between them. The CDR3, as DNA: TGTGCCAGCCACCGGGGCAGCGAGAGGGAGACCCAGTACTTC. Translating gives CASHRGSERETQYF.

The CDR3 DNA reads TGCGCCAGCAGCACCAGCGGGAGCCCCCTCGAGCAGTACTTC. This encodes CASSTSGSPLEQYF. The chain has TRBV5-1 and TRBJ2-7, with TRBD2 matching over 8 bases. V gave up 4 bases and J gave up 6 bases; unmatched junction bases: 9. The CDR3 runs 14 residues. The V gene's germline CDR1 is SGHRS and CDR2 YFSETQ.

A remark on this clonotype: Lacking the conserved final phenylalanine or tryptophan, this CDR3 likely reflects a read error. The chain uses TRBV12-3 or TRBV12-4 and TRBJ1-6, with TRBD1 matching 9 bases. V was pared by 11 bases and J by 5 bases, with 10 bases of the junction left unmatched. There are 15 residues in the CDR3. This chain's CDR3 is CAGRTGALNNSPLHL. The CDR3 nucleotides read TGTGCCGGTCGGACAGGGGCCCTGAATAATTCACCCCTCCACTTA.

The chain has TRBV6-4 and TRBJ2-1; D is possibly TRBD2 (6 bases). There are 15 residues in the CDR3. V dropped 5 bases and J dropped 2 bases, with 13 bases sitting between them. From germline, CDR1 is MRHNA and CDR2 SNTAGT. Here the CDR3 reads CASSITGTAYNEQFF. The CDR3 DNA is TGTGCCAGCAGTATTACCGGGACTGCCTACAATGAGCAGTTCTTC.

As for this clonotype: One junction end does not reproduce the germline sequence, and a read error may be involved. The chain carries TRBV3-1 and TRBJ1-2, with 7 bases matching TRBD1. CDR3 size: 14 residues. Germline V gene data show CDR1 as LGHDT and CDR2 as YNNKEL (reference sequence). The CDR3, as DNA: TGTGCCGGCAGCCCACGGGACAGCCGCGGAGGCTACACCTTC. Protein product: CAGSPRDSRGGYTF.

This clonotype has more than one count but fewer than ten. CDR3 nucleotide sequence: TGTGCCAGCACCACTAGCGGGAGGGGGGATACGCAGTATTTT. This translates into CASTTSGRGDTQYF. This chain uses TRBV7-8 with TRBJ2-3; 13 positions match TRBD2. The germline CDR1 and CDR2 sequences are SGHVS and FQNEAQ. V lost 7 bases and J lost 6; bases outside the gene matches: 4. The CDR3 consists of 14 residues.

This clonotype came up a few times. V gene TRBV6-6 combines with J gene TRBJ2-6; D not certain. Germline loops: CDR1 MNHNY, CDR2 SVGAGI (reference sequence). Trimming removed 8 bases at V and 0 bases at J, with 8 bases between. CDR3 length: 14 amino acids. CDR3 in amino acids: CASLRSSGANVLTF. Here the CDR3 DNA reads TGTGCCAGCCTCCGGTCCTCTGGGGCCAACGTCCTGACTTTC.

The V call is TRBV20-1, the J call TRBJ2-7; D unresolved. This CDR3 contains 13 residues. Germline V gene sequence: CDR1 DFQATT, CDR2 SNEGSKA (reference sequence). Trimming cost V 0 bases and J 2 bases, with 8 bases left between them. CDR3: CSAREPLTYEQYF. The CDR3 DNA reads as TGCAGTGCTAGAGAACCCCTAACCTACGAGCAGTACTTC.

The chain links TRBV29-1 to TRBJ2-5, with no clear D. Per the germline V gene, CDR1 is SQVTM and CDR2 is ANQGSEA. There are 13 residues in the CDR3. V was trimmed by 7 bases and J by 3 bases, leaving 15 bases between them. This CDR3 is CSAAAGLEETQYF. The CDR3 coding sequence is TGCAGCGCCGCGGCAGGTTTGGAAGAGACCCAGTACTTC.

This rearrangement joins TRBV12-3 or TRBV12-4 to TRBJ1-3; D perhaps matches TRBD1 (5 bases). Trimming pared 11 bases from V and 0 bases from J, leaving 14 bases between. CDR3 length: 14 residues. CDR3 loop: CAPQGGFSGNTIYF. Written as DNA, the CDR3 is TGTGCCCCGCAGGGCGGTTTCTCTGGAAACACCATATATTTT.

V usage is TRBV15 and J usage is TRBJ1-1; D perhaps matches TRBD1 (5 bases). Germline loops: CDR1 LNHNV, CDR2 YYDKDF (reference sequence). The V and J ends lost 0 bases and 6 bases respectively, with 14 bases between them. The CDR3 extends over 15 amino acids. In DNA, the CDR3 is TGTGCCACCAGCAGAGACCGCTTGGGGACTGCTGAAGCTTTCTTT. Translated, it gives CATSRDRLGTAEAFF.

This clonotype was found a few times. This rearrangement joins TRBV3-1 to TRBJ2-5; the match to TRBD2 covers 11 bases. The end of the DNA fits TRBJ2-7 better, so the J call may be wrong. Germline CDR1 reads LGHDT; CDR2 reads YNNKEL (reference sequence). The CDR3 consists of 15 residues. This CDR3 reads CASSPVTSGAYEQYF. DNA for the CDR3: TGTGCCAGCAGCCCTGTGACTAGCGGGGCCTACGAGCAGTACTTC.

This chain uses TRBV2 with TRBJ2-1, with TRBD2 identical over 9 bases. CDR1 and CDR2 (germline): SNHLY, FYNNEI. The CDR3 sequence is 15 residues long. V dropped 3 bases and J dropped 5; count of bases not matched to a gene: 5. This CDR3 reads CASSEERGANNEQFF. The CDR3 region has the DNA TGTGCCAGCAGTGAGGAGCGGGGGGCAAACAATGAGCAGTTCTTC.

The chain uses TRBV2 and TRBJ1-1, with a tentative D call TRBD1 (5 bases). CDR1 is SNHLY and CDR2 is FYNNEI in the germline V gene. The CDR3 is 14 amino acids. V lost 4 bases and J lost 4, with 13 bases in between. The CDR3 loop reads CASSVRGKTTEAFF. The DNA for the CDR3 is TGTGCCAGCAGTGTACGGGGGAAAACCACTGAAGCTTTCTTT.

This clonotype was seen more than once but under ten times. This CDR3 is CASSWRQGWDTQYF. The CDR3, as DNA: TGTGCCAGCAGTTGGCGACAGGGGTGGGATACGCAGTATTTT. The chain has TRBV27 and TRBJ2-3, with TRBD1 matching over 8 bases. This CDR3 spans 14 amino acids. The germline gives CDR1 MNHEY, CDR2 SMNVEV (reference sequence). The trim removed 4 bases at V and 6 bases at J, leaving 6 bases unmatched.

V gene TRBV25-1 combines with J gene TRBJ2-5, with a tentative D call TRBD1 (6 bases). Germline V gene sequence: CDR1 MGHDK, CDR2 SYGVNS. The CDR3 has 15 amino acids. V was pared by 5 bases and J by 0 bases, with 13 bases between. The chain's CDR3 is CASSPDRFYQETQYF. The CDR3 DNA follows: TGTGCCAGCAGTCCCGACAGGTTCTACCAAGAGACCCAGTACTTC.

The genes are TRBV2 and TRBJ2-5; no reliable D call. The CDR3 sequence is 12 residues long. The germline V and J ends were trimmed by 5 bases and 4 bases, with 8 bases remaining between them. From germline, CDR1 is SNHLY and CDR2 FYNNEI. In DNA, the CDR3 is TGTGCCAGCAGTAACCCAAGAGAGACCCAGTACTTC. This gives the protein CASSNPRETQYF.

The V call is TRBV7-3, the J call TRBJ2-7; 8 nucleotides align to TRBD1. Germline assignment: CDR1 SGHTA and CDR2 FQGTGA. This CDR3 region has 19 residues. The V segment lost 1 base and the J segment 0 bases; nucleotides outside the gene matches: 14. CDR3 protein: CASSLKNSPRTGSSYEQYF. The CDR3 nucleotides are TGTGCCAGCAGCTTAAAAAACTCCCCCAGGACAGGGAGCTCCTACGAGCAGTACTTC.

This rearrangement joins TRBV7-9 to TRBJ2-5, with D perhaps matching TRBD2 (5 bases). V was cut by 0 bases and J by 3 bases, with 8 bases left in between. CDR1 and CDR2 from the germline V gene are SEHNR and FQNEAQ (reference sequence). The CDR3 loop spans 14 amino acids. The DNA for the CDR3 is TGTGCCAGCAGCTTAGCCAGAGGGAAAGAGACCCAGTACTTC. As protein: CASSLARGKETQYF. The full variable domain, its missing parts supplied by reference TRBV7-9 and TRBJ2-5, is DTGVSQNPRHKITKRGQNVTFRCDPISEHNRLYWYRQTLGQGPEFLTYFQNEAQLEKSRLLSDRFSAERPKGSFSTLEIQRTEQGDSAMYLCASSLARGKETQYFGPGTRLLVL.

The chain's CDR3 is CASSERVLVPTDTQYF. The CDR3 DNA follows: TGTGCCAGCAGTGAACGGGTTCTAGTGCCAACAGATACGCAGTATTTT. This sequence joins TRBV2 and TRBJ2-3, with unresolved D. CDR3 size: 16 residues. Germline-derived CDR1 and CDR2 are SNHLY and FYNNEI. Deletions cut 2 bases from V and 3 bases from J, with 15 bases between.

The chain recombines TRBV12-3 or TRBV12-4 with TRBJ2-5; 9 nucleotides agree with TRBD2. V shed 3 bases, J shed 1 base, and the junction held 3 bases outside the gene matches. The CDR3 is 15 residues long. In DNA, the CDR3 is TGTGCCAGCAGTTTCCAGCGGGGGGCCCAAGAGACCCAGTACTTC. It yields the protein CASSFQRGAQETQYF.

The chain employs TRBV3-1 and TRBJ2-7; D remains ambiguous. Trimming removed 0 bases from V and 1 base from J, with 10 bases in between. Germline CDR1 reads LGHDT; CDR2 reads YNNKEL (reference sequence). The CDR3 covers 15 residues. CDR3 in amino acids: CASSQDSFGSYEQYF. The DNA for the CDR3 is TGTGCCAGCAGCCAAGATTCATTCGGATCCTACGAGCAGTACTTC.

The chain employs TRBV12-3 or TRBV12-4 and TRBJ2-7; 7 bases map to TRBD1. The assigned J gene may be wrong: the sequence end matches TRBJ2-1 better. This CDR3 contains 14 residues. The CDR3 is CASSWGQPLGEQFF. CDR3 bases: TGTGCCAGCAGTTGGGGACAGCCATTGGGGGAGCAGTTCTTC.